This T cell receptor (beta chain) was observed in a study of cytomegalovirus exposure and HLA in healthy donors. Study background: Earlier, approximately 190 million T cells were analyzed, and 95 million to 140 million unique TCR beta sequences were found among them. Caucasian-associated ancestry cluster membership applied to approximately 84% of a few hundred genotyped donors.

To note about this clone: Its cognate antigen is unknown.

PCR used 60 Vbeta primers and 13 Jbeta primers. Here immunoSEQ multiplex PCR was the method, and the copy in TCRdb shows in-frame clones only, minus some. The sample carries about 140,000 clones, roughly three quarters recorded once. The CDR3 totals 15 residues. CDR1 SGHTA and CDR2 FQGNSA come from the germline V gene. J lost 3 bases, V lost 1 base, and 5 bases had no gene match. Regarding the study as a whole: The study carried out a later analysis of TCR beta sequences. It associated some 17,000 of them with specific HLA alleles at a false discovery rate of 0.05. There was a cluster of highly shared sequence variants that was likely a sequencing artifact.

The TCR comes from a female donor in good health and CMV-seronegative. The chain recombines TRBV7-2 with TRBJ2-5; TRBD1 agrees at 7 bases. Sequences were obtained from PBMCs. The CDR3 is CASSLGRGPEETQYF. The CDR3 DNA sequence: TGTGCCAGCAGCTTAGGAAGGGGGCCGGAAGAGACCCAGTACTTC. The full variable domain, its missing parts supplied by reference TRBV7-2 and TRBJ2-5, is GAGVSQSPSNKVTEKGKDVELRCDPISGHTALYWYRQSLGQGLEFLIYFQGNSAPDKSGLPSDRFSAERTGGSVSTLTIQRTQQEDSAVYLCASSLGRGPEETQYFGPGTRLLVL.